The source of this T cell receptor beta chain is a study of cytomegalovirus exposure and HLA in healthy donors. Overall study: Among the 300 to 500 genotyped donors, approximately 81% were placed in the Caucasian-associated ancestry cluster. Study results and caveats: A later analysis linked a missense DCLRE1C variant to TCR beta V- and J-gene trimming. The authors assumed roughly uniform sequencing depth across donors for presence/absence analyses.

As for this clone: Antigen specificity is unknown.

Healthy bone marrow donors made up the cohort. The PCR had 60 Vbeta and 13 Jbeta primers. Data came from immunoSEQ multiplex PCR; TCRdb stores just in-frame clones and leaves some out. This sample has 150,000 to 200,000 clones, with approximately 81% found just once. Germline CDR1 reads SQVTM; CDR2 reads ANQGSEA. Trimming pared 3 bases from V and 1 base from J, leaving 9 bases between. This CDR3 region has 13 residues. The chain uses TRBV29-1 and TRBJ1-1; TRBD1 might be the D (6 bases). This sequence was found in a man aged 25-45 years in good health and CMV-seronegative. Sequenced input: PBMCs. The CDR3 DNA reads TGCAGCGTTGAGGCAGGGGCGAACACTGAAGCTTTCTTT. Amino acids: CSVEAGANTEAFF.